What follows are 10 T cell receptor beta chains derived from one specimen sequenced in a study of cytomegalovirus exposure and HLA in healthy donors. PCR used 60 Vbeta primers and 13 Jbeta primers. This table comes from immunoSEQ multiplex PCR, and its TCRdb copy is limited to in-frame clones, with some not included. The sample carries about 120,000 clones, 79% recorded once. Sequenced material: PBMCs. The receptors come from a man aged 25-40 years in good health and CMV-seropositive.

The chain combines TRBV5-6 with TRBJ2-2; possibly TRBD2 for D (6 bases). CDR1 is SGHDT and CDR2 is YYEEEE in the germline V gene. The CDR3 spans 17 residues. Trimming pared 2 bases from V and 0 bases from J, leaving 14 bases between. The DNA for the CDR3 is TGTGCCAGCAGCTTTATCGCGGGACCTACGAACACCGGGGAGCTGTTTTTT. It codes for CASSFIAGPTNTGELFF.

The chain links TRBV6-5 to TRBJ1-5; 8 bases are shared with TRBD1. CDR3 length: 15 amino acids. J was trimmed by 4 bases and V by 2 bases; bases with no gene match: 4. Germline loops: CDR1 MNHEY, CDR2 SVGAGI. CDR3 in amino acids: CASSYGTGGNQPQHF. CDR3 coding DNA: TGTGCCAGCAGTTACGGGACAGGTGGGAATCAGCCCCAGCATTTT.

The chain links TRBV7-2 to TRBJ2-7; D uncertain. The V end was cut by 5 bases, the J end by 3 bases, with 8 bases between. Germline V gene sequence: CDR1 SGHTA, CDR2 FQGNSA. The length of the CDR3 is 12 residues. For the CDR3, the DNA is TGTGCCAGCAGCCCCGCCGGCTACGAGCAGTACTTC. Its translation: CASSPAGYEQYF.

The rearrangement joins TRBV9 to TRBJ2-1, with 7 bases identical to TRBD1. This CDR3 has 18 residues. The V gene's germline CDR1 is SGDLS and CDR2 YYNGEE. Trimming took 0 bases from V and 5 from J; bases not matched to a gene: 14. The CDR3 sequence is CASSVAPLAGGGDNEQFF. Here the CDR3 DNA reads TGTGCCAGCAGCGTAGCTCCCCTTGCAGGGGGTGGGGACAATGAGCAGTTCTTC.

V gene TRBV6-1 combines with J gene TRBJ2-5; D gene unclear. The V end was cut by 0 bases, the J end by 5 bases, with 10 bases between. CDR1 and CDR2 from the germline V gene are MNHNS and SASEGT. The CDR3 spans 14 residues. DNA for the CDR3: TGTGCCAGCAGTGAAGCGAGGTTTATCGAGACCCAGTACTTC. It encodes CASSEARFIETQYF.

There are a few counts of this clone. This chain joins TRBV19 and TRBJ1-5; D remains unclear. V was clipped by 6 bases and J by 4 bases, with 10 bases between them. This CDR3 region has 13 residues. Per germline, CDR1 LNHDA and CDR2 SQIVND (reference sequence). In DNA, the CDR3 is TGTGCCAGTAGGGCGGCAGCTAATCAGCCCCAGCATTTT. It specifies CASRAAANQPQHF. The full variable domain, completed using reference TRBV19 and TRBJ1-5, is DGGITQSPKYLFRKEGQNVTLSCEQNLNHDAMYWYRQDPGQGLRLIYYSQIVNDFQKGDIAEGYSVSREKKESFPLTVTSAQKNPTAFYLCASRAAANQPQHFGDGTRLSIL.

The rearrangement uses TRBV7-9 and TRBJ2-2; TRBD1 matches 7 bases. CDR3 length: 18 residues. From germline, CDR1 is SEHNR and CDR2 FQNEAQ (reference sequence). J gave up 2 bases and V 4 bases, and 13 bases lay outside the gene matches. This CDR3 is CASSSQGQRRFNTGELFF. CDR3 DNA sequence: TGTGCCAGCAGCTCTCAGGGACAGCGCCGCTTCAACACCGGGGAGCTGTTTTTT. Full variable domain (outside the CDR3, taken from reference TRBV7-9 and TRBJ2-2): DTGVSQNPRHKITKRGQNVTFRCDPISEHNRLYWYRQTLGQGPEFLTYFQNEAQLEKSRLLSDRFSAERPKGSFSTLEIQRTEQGDSAMYLCASSSQGQRRFNTGELFFGEGSRLTVL.

In its sample, this clone was seen once. V gene TRBV9 combines with J gene TRBJ2-1, with a tentative D call TRBD1 (6 bases). The CDR3 is made up of 12 amino acids. The germline V gene has CDR1 SGDLS and CDR2 YYNGEE. V shed 4 bases and J shed 8 bases, with 10 bases lying between them. The CDR3 coding sequence is TGTGCCAGCAGCCCACAGGGACATGAGCAGTTCTTC. Its translation: CASSPQGHEQFF. Looking up the rest from reference TRBV9 and TRBJ2-1 gives the full variable domain: DSGVTQTPKHLITATGQRVTLRCSPRSGDLSVYWYQQSLDQGLQFLIQYYNGEERAKGNILERFSAQQFPDLHSELNLSSLELGDSALYFCASSPQGHEQFFGPGTRLTVL.

The V call is TRBV9, the J call TRBJ2-3, with 8 positions matching TRBD2. This CDR3 has 17 residues. The V segment lost 0 bases and the J segment 3 bases; nucleotides outside the gene matches: 9. Germline assignment: CDR1 SGDLS and CDR2 YYNGEE. DNA for the CDR3: TGTGCCAGCAGCGTAGCTCCGGAGCGGGGGCCTACAGATACGCAGTATTTT. Amino acids: CASSVAPERGPTDTQYF.

The rearrangement joins TRBV11-3 to TRBJ2-4, with 7 bases identical to TRBD1. Trimming cost V 0 bases and J 11 bases; bases outside gene matches: 4. Germline-derived CDR1 and CDR2 are SGHNT and YENEEA. The CDR3 runs to 13 residues. The CDR3 sequence is CASSLDMRGLQYF. In nucleotides, the CDR3 is TGTGCCAGCAGCTTAGATATGAGGGGGCTTCAGTACTTC. Full variable domain (rest looked up from reference TRBV11-3 and TRBJ2-4): EAGVVQSPRYKIIEKKQPVAFWCNPISGHNTLYWYLQNLGQGPELLIRYENEEAVDDSQLPKDRFSAERLKGVDSTLKIQPAELGDSAVYLCASSLDMRGLQYFGAGTRLSVL.